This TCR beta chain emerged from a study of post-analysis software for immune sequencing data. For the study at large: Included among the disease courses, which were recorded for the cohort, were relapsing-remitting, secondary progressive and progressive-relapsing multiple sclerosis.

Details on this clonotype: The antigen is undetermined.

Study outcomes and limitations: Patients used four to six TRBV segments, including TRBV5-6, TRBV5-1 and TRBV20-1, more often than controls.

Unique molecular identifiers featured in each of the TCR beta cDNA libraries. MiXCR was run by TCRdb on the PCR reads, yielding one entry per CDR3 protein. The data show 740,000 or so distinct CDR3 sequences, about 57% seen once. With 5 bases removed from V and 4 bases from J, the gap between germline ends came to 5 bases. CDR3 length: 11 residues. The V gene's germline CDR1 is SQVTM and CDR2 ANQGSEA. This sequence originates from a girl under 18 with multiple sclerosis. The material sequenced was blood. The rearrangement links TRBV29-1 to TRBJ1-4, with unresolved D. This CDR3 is CSVRFNEKLFF. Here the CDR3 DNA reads TGCAGCGTTAGGTTTAATGAAAAACTGTTTTTT.